The clone carrying this T cell receptor beta chain was observed many times. The germline V gene encodes CDR1 SGHKS and CDR2 YYEKEE (reference sequence). This CDR3 spans 17 amino acids. V was clipped by 4 bases and J by 5 bases; unmatched bases: 16. These data are taken from a study of T-cell reconstitution after alpha-beta-depleted transplantation in children. Unique molecular identifiers were built into the TCRbeta library. TCRdb re-called the PCR reads through MiXCR, storing one row per CDR3 protein. The sample contains roughly 190,000 distinct CDR3 sequences, 14% to 15% of which appear only once. The gene calls are TRBV5-5 and TRBJ2-7; 9 bases are a match to TRBD1. Sequenced material: PBMCs from the stem cell graft donor, taken from the stem cell graft. The TCR originated in a human donor who donated a stem cell graft to a child with acute lymphoblastic leukemia. The CDR3 DNA reads as TGTGCCAGCAGCCCTACCCCCGGGACAGGGAAACTAGACGAGCAGTACTTC. Its protein is CASSPTPGTGKLDEQYF.